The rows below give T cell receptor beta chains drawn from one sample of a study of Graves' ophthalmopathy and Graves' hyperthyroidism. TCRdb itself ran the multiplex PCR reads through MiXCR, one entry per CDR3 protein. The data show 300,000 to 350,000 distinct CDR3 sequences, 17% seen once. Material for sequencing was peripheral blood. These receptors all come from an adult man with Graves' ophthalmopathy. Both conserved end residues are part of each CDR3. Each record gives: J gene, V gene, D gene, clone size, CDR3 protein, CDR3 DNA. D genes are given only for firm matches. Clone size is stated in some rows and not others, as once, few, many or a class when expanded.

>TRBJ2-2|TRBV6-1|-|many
CASHRGGDTGELFF
TGTGCCTCTCACAGGGGGGGTGACACCGGGGAGCTGTTTTTT
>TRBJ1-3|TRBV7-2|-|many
CASTSGGSSGNTIYF
TGTGCCAGCACCTCTGGGGGCTCTTCTGGAAACACCATATATTTT
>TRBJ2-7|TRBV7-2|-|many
CASSPGGTLYEQYF
TGTGCCAGCAGCCCCGGCGGGACACTATACGAGCAGTACTTC
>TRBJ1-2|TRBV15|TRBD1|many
CATSRDYRTGVGGYTF
TGTGCCACCAGCAGAGATTACCGGACAGGGGTGGGTGGCTACACCTTC
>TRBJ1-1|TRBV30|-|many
CAWSATLNTEAFF
TGTGCCTGGAGTGCGACTCTGAACACTGAAGCTTTCTTT
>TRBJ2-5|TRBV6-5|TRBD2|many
CASRALAGQETQYF
TGTGCCAGCAGGGCCCTAGCGGGCCAAGAGACCCAGTACTTC
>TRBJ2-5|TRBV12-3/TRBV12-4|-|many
CASSLEAGETQYF
TGTGCCAGCAGTTTAGAGGCGGGGGAGACCCAGTACTTC
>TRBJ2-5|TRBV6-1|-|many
CASSERRLGTQYF
TGTGCCAGCAGTGAGCGGAGGTTGGGGACCCAGTACTTC
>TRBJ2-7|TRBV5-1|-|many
CASSSEGRQSYEQYF
TGCGCCAGCAGCTCGGAGGGACGACAGTCCTACGAGCAGTACTTC
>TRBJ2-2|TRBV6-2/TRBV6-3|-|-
CASSRATSFTNGELFF
TGTGCCAGCAGCCGGGCGACTAGTTTCACAAACGGGGAGCTGTTTTTT
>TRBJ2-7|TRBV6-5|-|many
CASSLQARASYEQYF
TGTGCCAGCAGTCTACAGGCCAGGGCGTCCTACGAGCAGTACTTC
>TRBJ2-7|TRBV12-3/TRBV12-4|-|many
CASSSGPEQYF
TGTGCCAGCAGTTCCGGGCCCGAGCAGTACTTC
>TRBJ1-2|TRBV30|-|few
CAWSYTSGFGYTF
TGTGCCTGGAGCTATACCTCAGGGTTCGGCTACACCTTC
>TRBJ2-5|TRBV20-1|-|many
CSARGGEETQYF
TGCAGTGCTAGAGGAGGAGAAGAGACCCAGTACTTC
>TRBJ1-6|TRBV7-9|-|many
CASSFGRDSPLHF
TGTGCCAGCAGCTTTGGAAGGGATTCACCCCTCCACTTT
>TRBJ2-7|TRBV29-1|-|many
CSVELGRYEQYF
TGCAGCGTTGAACTAGGCAGATACGAGCAGTACTTC
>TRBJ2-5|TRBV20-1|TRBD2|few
CSAKRGVVGETQYF
TGCAGTGCTAAACGGGGGGTAGTAGGGGAGACCCAGTACTTC
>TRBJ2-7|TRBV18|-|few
CASSPPGANYEQYF
TGTGCCAGCTCACCCCCTGGAGCGAACTACGAGCAGTACTTC
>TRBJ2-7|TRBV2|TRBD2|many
CASSQTSGGSFEQYF
TGTGCCAGCAGTCAGACTAGCGGGGGGTCCTTCGAGCAGTACTTC
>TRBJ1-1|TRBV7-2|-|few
CASSSIMVYSEASF
TGTGCCAGCAGCTCGATAATGGTTTATTCTGAAGCTTCCTTT
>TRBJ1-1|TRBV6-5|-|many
CASSLAGAMNTEAFF
TGTGCCAGCAGTTTAGCTGGGGCTATGAACACTGAAGCTTTCTTT
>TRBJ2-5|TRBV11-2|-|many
CASSLEWQSQETQYF
TGTGCCAGCAGCTTAGAATGGCAATCCCAAGAGACCCAGTACTTC
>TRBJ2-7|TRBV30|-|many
CAWSVRWGYEQYF
TGTGCCTGGAGTGTACGTTGGGGCTACGAGCAGTACTTC
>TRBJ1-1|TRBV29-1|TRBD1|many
CSVEVDRGHFEAFF
TGCAGCGTTGAGGTGGACAGGGGGCATTTTGAAGCTTTCTTT
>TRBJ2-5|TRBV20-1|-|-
CSARIPGGRGETQYF
TGCAGTGCTAGAATCCCGGGGGGCCGGGGAGAGACCCAGTACTTC
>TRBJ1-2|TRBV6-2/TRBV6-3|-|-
CASSLEGLGNYGYTF
TGTGCCAGCAGTCTGGAGGGGCTCGGTAACTATGGCTACACCTTC
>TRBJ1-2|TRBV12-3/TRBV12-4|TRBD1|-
CASTRRTGPSGYTF
TGTGCCAGCACCCGGCGGACAGGGCCCTCCGGCTACACCTTC
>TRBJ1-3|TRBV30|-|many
CAWSSRGRSGNTIYF
TGTGCCTGGAGTAGCAGGGGCCGCTCTGGAAACACCATATATTTT
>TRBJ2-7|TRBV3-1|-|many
CASSQERPYEQYF
TGTGCCAGCAGCCAAGAGAGGCCCTACGAGCAGTACTTC